The rows below give T cell receptor beta chains drawn from one sample of a study of CD8 T cells in Susac syndrome. TCRdb ran MiXCR on the immunoSEQ multiplex PCR reads and lists one entry per CDR3 protein. The sample yields around 280,000 distinct CDR3 sequences, about 92% seen once. The sample comprised CD4+ T cells from PBMCs. These receptor sequences come from a human donor with multiple sclerosis. The conserved cysteine and the conserved F or W are not part of the CDR3 here.

TRBV7-2	TRBJ1-5	ASSPQGRAPQH
TRBV29-1	TRBJ1-2	SVGITGIYGYT
TRBV4-2	TRBJ1-1	ASSQSRGPNTEAF
TRBV7-2	TRBJ1-1	ASSPTGRHEAF
TRBV6-5	TRBJ2-2	ASSYGRGSRGELF
TRBV19	TRBJ2-3	ASSPLPKGPSTDTQY
TRBV6-2/TRBV6-3	TRBJ2-1	ASSYPDSFNEQF
TRBV5-1	TRBJ1-5	ASSLTDREDQPQH
TRBV20-1	TRBJ1-2	SARDAPQGGLGYT
TRBV27	TRBJ1-1	ASSRTGLRNTEAF
TRBV6-6	TRBJ2-1	ASSRDGVGQF
TRBV4-3	TRBJ1-4	ASSQDPTPRGRVGATNEKLF
TRBV7-9	TRBJ2-5	ASSFSRGRGKETQY
TRBV12-3/TRBV12-4	TRBJ2-3	ASSLSLASTDTQY
TRBV5-4	TRBJ1-2	ASIRTGGAFRGYT
TRBV4-3	TRBJ2-5	ASSQSPWPTAGDQETQY
TRBV24-1	TRBJ2-3	ATSDRRDFPDTQY
TRBV30	TRBJ2-1	AWSVWAGVGNEQF
TRBV19	TRBJ1-5	ASSMQRQPQH
TRBV7-3	TRBJ2-2	ASSLTGTSGNTGELF
TRBV6-2/TRBV6-3	TRBJ2-7	ASSVTRGESCEQY
TRBV28	TRBJ1-5	ASRNQGNNQPQH
TRBV2	TRBJ1-5	ASRNRDSNQPQH
TRBV29-1	TRBJ2-5	SARTGRVGETQY
TRBV4-3	TRBJ2-5	ASSQDRRETQY
TRBV6-5	TRBJ1-2	ASSYSYTGYGYT
TRBV5-1	TRBJ2-2	ASSLGEGYTGELF
TRBV9	TRBJ2-2	ASSVEGIGPWTGELF
TRBV20-1	TRBJ1-1	SARGVSAAF